This T cell receptor (beta chain) was recorded in a study of cytomegalovirus exposure and HLA in healthy donors (dated by TCRdb to the late 2010s). As for the study more broadly: The 666 repertoires of the first cohort and the 95 to 150 validation repertoires were produced on the same platform, according to a later analysis. The aim of the study was to test whether cataloging public T cell receptors could identify signatures of past pathogen exposure. In addition to the first cohort of approximately 650 subjects, a separate validation cohort of 120 different subjects was used. High-throughput TCR immunosequencing, statistical association of individual TCRs with disease status, and machine learning were combined to predict cytomegalovirus infection status. Overall results and qualifications from the work: The authors suggested that the approach could potentially be extended to other disease states and immunological phenotypes. Most TCR sequences were observed very rarely across donors, whereas some public TCRs were present in many individuals. The classifier was reported to diagnose cytomegalovirus status with high specificity and sensitivity in both the original cohort and the validation cohort. A later analysis had no HLA typing for the validation cohort, so co-occurrence there was scored across all 130 or so repertoires. A later analysis found that TCRs clustered in the first cohort also tended to co-occur in the 130 or so validation repertoires, with 90% to 95% of cluster scores above 0. The study listed 150 to 200 TCR beta chains as associated with cytomegalovirus. In vitro tests confirmed that three of the cytomegalovirus-associated TCR beta chains recognize cytomegalovirus antigens.

The donors belonged to the validation cohort of approximately 130 subjects, which was separate from the roughly 670-subject first cohort. The germline V gene (reference sequence) gives CDR1 as GTSNPN and CDR2 as SVGIG. A distance of 13 bases separates the germline ends of V and J, which lose 1 base and 7 bases respectively. The cysteine opens and the phenylalanine closes a CDR3 of 13 amino acids. CDR3 DNA only is kept here, 39 bases in frame from base 1. Preparation of the library involved the immunoSEQ multiplex PCR assay. Under the source paper's analysis protocol: To diagnose cytomegalovirus status from the catalog of TCR beta chain sequences, a statistical classification framework was built. TCRdb stores this immuneACCESS table with in-frame sequences only. Part of the clones is absent; in the studies checked, under half of the shortfall reflects unresolved V genes, and no reason is known for the rest. V and J calls and clone size follow that table, whereas D and trimming were derived from the DNA. The sample records 150,000 to 200,000 clones, roughly 83% of which are singletons. Clones ranked in the top ten supply roughly 1.6% of the sample.

In the case of this clone: Its cognate antigen has yet to be identified. Base-call qualities are not available, and no considerably larger clone is one nucleotide away.

The chain links TRBV30 with TRBJ1-2, with TRBD1 as a weak D call on 5 bases. The sequence derives from a woman between 18 and 30 years old in good health and CMV-seronegative. Sequencing input: PBMCs. DNA sequence: TGTGCCTGGAGTGACGAAGCGCAGGGTGGCTACACCTTC. It specifies CAWSDEAQGGYTF. Full variable domain (CDR3 extended with the reference TRBV30 and TRBJ1-2 proteins): SQTIHQWPATLVQPVGSPLSLECTVEGTSNPNLYWYRQAAGRGLQLLFYSVGIGQISSEVPQNLSASRPQDRQFILSSKKLLLSDSGFYLCAWSDEAQGGYTFGSGTRLTVV.